Below, 28 T cell receptor beta chains from the same sample are listed, as sequenced in a study of cytomegalovirus exposure and HLA in healthy donors. PCR was performed using 60 Vbeta and 13 Jbeta primers. Profiling relied on immunoSEQ multiplex PCR, and the TCRdb table lists in-frame clones only, not all of them. The sample lists 120,000 or so clones, roughly 80% occurring once. Sequenced material: PBMCs. The receptors stem from a young man in good health and CMV-seropositive.

The gene calls are TRBV9 and TRBJ2-3; D not resolved. The CDR3 is made up of 12 amino acids. The germline gives CDR1 SGDLS, CDR2 YYNGEE. The germline V and J ends were trimmed by 4 bases and 3 bases, with 6 bases remaining between them. Here the CDR3 reads CASSPPTDTQYF. DNA for the CDR3: TGTGCCAGCAGCCCCCCTACAGATACGCAGTATTTT.

The chain joins TRBV29-1 to TRBJ2-5; 8 bases fit TRBD2. The CDR3 loop spans 16 amino acids. J gave up 1 base and V 0 bases, and 7 bases lay outside the gene matches. Germline loops: CDR1 SQVTM, CDR2 ANQGSEA. The CDR3 loop is CSVEDEAGGIQETQYF. The CDR3 nucleotides are TGCAGCGTTGAAGATGAGGCGGGGGGCATCCAAGAGACCCAGTACTTC.

The rearrangement links TRBV13 to TRBJ2-5; TRBD1 matches 10 bases. This CDR3 has 14 amino acids. The ends lost 5 bases at V and 4 bases at J; junction bases unmatched: 4. Looked up from germline, CDR1 is PRHDT and CDR2 is FYEKMQ (reference sequence). In DNA, the CDR3 is TGTGCCAGCAGCCCTCGGACAGGGGGAGAGACCCAGTACTTC. The encoded protein is CASSPRTGGETQYF. The full variable domain, with the rest looked up from reference TRBV13 and TRBJ2-5, is AAGVIQSPRHLIKEKRETATLKCYPIPRHDTVYWYQQGPGQDPQFLISFYEKMQSDKGSIPDRFSAQQFSDYHSELNMSSLELGDSALYFCASSPRTGGETQYFGPGTRLLVL.

DNA for the CDR3: TGTGCCGTCTCACTAGCGGGGTACTACGAGCAGTACTTC. Protein: CAVSLAGYYEQYF. J is TRBJ2-7 and V is TRBV10-3, with 10 bases identical to TRBD2. The CDR3 has 13 amino acids. Germline-derived CDR1 and CDR2 are ENHRY and SYGVKD. J gave up 3 bases and V 11 bases, and 7 bases lay outside the gene matches.

The chain employs TRBV5-6 and TRBJ2-7; 7 positions agree with TRBD2. This CDR3 has 15 residues. CDR1 and CDR2 (germline): SGHDT, YYEEEE. The trim removed 4 bases at V and 0 bases at J, leaving 7 bases unmatched. For the CDR3, the DNA is TGTGCCAGCAGCCCTCTAGCGGCGAGCTCCTACGAGCAGTACTTC. This codes for CASSPLAASSYEQYF.

The chain's CDR3 is CASSDSGGTIGEQFF. The DNA of the CDR3 is TGTGCCAGCAGTGACTCAGGGGGCACGATCGGTGAGCAGTTCTTC. This sequence joins TRBV6-4 and TRBJ2-1, with 7 positions matching TRBD1. The trim removed 0 bases at V and 9 bases at J, leaving 8 bases unmatched. The germline CDR1 and CDR2 sequences are MRHNA and SNTAGT. CDR3 length: 15 residues.

The J gene is TRBJ2-7, the V gene TRBV7-9; possible D gene TRBD1, 6 bases. CDR1 and CDR2 (germline): SEHNR, FQNEAQ (reference sequence). This CDR3 region has 12 residues. CDR3 residues: CSTGDNSYEQYF. CDR3 sequence (DNA): TGTTCCACCGGGGACAACTCCTACGAGCAGTACTTC.

This clone occurred once. The CDR3 DNA is TGTGCCACCAGCAGAGACTGGCCACAGGGTTTGGCGTTCTCTGGGGCCAACGTCCTGACTTTC. This encodes CATSRDWPQGLAFSGANVLTF. The V call is TRBV15, the J call TRBJ2-6; tentatively, D is TRBD1 (6 bases). Germline-derived CDR1 and CDR2 are LNHNV and YYDKDF (reference sequence). This CDR3 comprises 21 residues. V dropped 0 bases and J dropped 0 bases, with 21 bases sitting between them.

The chain uses TRBV27 and TRBJ1-5; D is perhaps TRBD1 (5 bases). From germline, CDR1 is MNHEY and CDR2 SMNVEV (reference sequence). V gave up 5 bases and J gave up 7 bases, with 21 bases separating them. The CDR3 totals 16 residues. The CDR3 DNA sequence: TGTGCCAGCAGTATCGGGGGTGGGCCACCGCGACAGCCCCAGCATTTT. Translating it yields CASSIGGGPPRQPQHF.

In its sample, this clone was seen a few times. The chain recombines TRBV6-6 with TRBJ2-3, with TRBD2 matching over 12 bases. This CDR3 region has 15 residues. Germline V gives CDR1 MNHNY, CDR2 SVGAGI (reference sequence). V gave up 5 bases and J gave up 6 bases; unmatched junction bases: 6. DNA of the CDR3: TGTGCCAGCAGTAACGGACTAGCGGGGTGGGATACGCAGTATTTT. This gives the protein CASSNGLAGWDTQYF.

In its sample, this clone was seen once. This chain uses TRBV4-1 with TRBJ2-3; TRBD1 matches at 10 bases. The germline V gene has CDR1 MGHRA and CDR2 YSYEKL. Unmatched junction bases numbered 8, after V lost 1 base and J lost 1 base. The CDR3 length is 18 residues. The CDR3 DNA sequence: TGCGCCAGCAGCCAAGCCCTAGGTGGGACAGGGGGCACAGATACGCAGTATTTT. Protein: CASSQALGGTGGTDTQYF.

The chain employs TRBV28 and TRBJ1-2; 9 bases agree with TRBD1. The germline gives CDR1 MDHEN, CDR2 SYDVKM. The junction had 17 bases not matched to a gene; V was cut back by 6 bases and J by 0 bases. There are 19 residues in the CDR3. This CDR3 is CASRTSGSGQGRANYGYTF. The CDR3 DNA reads TGTGCCAGCAGAACCTCAGGATCGGGACAGGGTCGGGCTAACTATGGCTACACCTTC.

The chain recombines TRBV10-3 with TRBJ1-1; no reliable D call. Germline V gene data show CDR1 as ENHRY and CDR2 as SYGVKD. V was cut by 3 bases and J by 7 bases, with 12 bases left in between. The CDR3 length is 13 residues. For the CDR3, the DNA is TGTGCCATCAGTGATTTGGCAGGTGTTGAAGCTTTCTTT. Translated: CAISDLAGVEAFF.

The chain uses TRBV29-1 and TRBJ2-1; D may be TRBD2 (7 bases). This CDR3 is 18 amino acids long. The V and J ends lost 3 bases and 1 base respectively, with 22 bases between them. CDR1 and CDR2 from the germline V gene are SQVTM and ANQGSEA. Written as DNA, the CDR3 is TGCAGCGTTGAGGGGTTAAAAGGGGGGGCTATTTCCTACAATGAGCAGTTCTTC. It translates to CSVEGLKGGAISYNEQFF.

A few counts support this clone. The chain carries TRBV7-8 and TRBJ2-3; TRBD2 agrees at 10 bases. The V gene's germline CDR1 is SGHVS and CDR2 FQNEAQ. V was clipped by 5 bases and J by 3 bases; unmatched bases: 14. CDR3 length: 18 residues. As DNA, the CDR3 is TGTGCCAGCAGCGCCATCCGGCTAGCGGGAGATAGTACAGATACGCAGTATTTT. Translated, it gives CASSAIRLAGDSTDTQYF. Full variable domain (outside the CDR3, taken from reference TRBV7-8 and TRBJ2-3): GAGVSQSPRYKVAKRGQDVALRCDPISGHVSLFWYQQALGQGPEFLTYFQNEAQLDKSGLPSDRFFAERPEGSVSTLKIQRTQQEDSAVYLCASSAIRLAGDSTDTQYFGPGTRLTVL.

The rearrangement uses TRBV19 and TRBJ2-1; D ambiguous. Germline assignment: CDR1 LNHDA and CDR2 SQIVND (reference sequence). Trimming pared 5 bases from V and 4 bases from J, leaving 9 bases between. The CDR3 loop spans 13 amino acids. CDR3 DNA: TGTGCCAGTAGTCTTGCGTTATACAATGAGCAGTTCTTC. As protein: CASSLALYNEQFF.

This clone has more than one count but fewer than ten. This rearrangement joins TRBV5-1 to TRBJ2-3, with D perhaps TRBD1 (8 bases). Germline CDR1 is SGHRS and CDR2 is YFSETQ. V lost 0 bases to trimming and J lost 4 bases, with 12 bases between them. CDR3 length: 15 amino acids. The CDR3 nucleotides read TGCGCCAGCAGCTTGGTTACAGGGGGGGCAGATACGCAGTATTTT. Translation gives CASSLVTGGADTQYF.

The chain employs TRBV28 and TRBJ2-5, with TRBD2 identical over 8 bases. CDR1 and CDR2 from the germline V gene are MDHEN and SYDVKM. The CDR3 totals 14 residues. Trimming cost V 3 bases and J 5 bases; bases outside gene matches: 5. The CDR3 nucleotides are TGTGCCAGCAGTTTCGGGAGGGAGGGCGAGACCCAGTACTTC. It is translated as CASSFGREGETQYF.

The chain joins TRBV7-9 to TRBJ2-3, with 7 positions matching TRBD1. The CDR3 totals 16 residues. CDR1 is SEHNR, CDR2 FQNEAQ, per germline (reference sequence). Trimming took 5 bases from V and 1 from J; bases not matched to a gene: 9. CDR3 amino acids: CASSTTGKEGTDTQYF. The CDR3 DNA reads as TGTGCCAGCAGCACGACAGGGAAGGAGGGCACAGATACGCAGTATTTT.

The chain carries TRBV7-9 and TRBJ1-2; D call uncertain. CDR1 SEHNR and CDR2 FQNEAQ come from the germline V gene (reference sequence). V dropped 4 bases and J dropped 8 bases, with 20 bases sitting between them. This CDR3 spans 15 amino acids. In nucleotides, the CDR3 is TGTGCCAGCAGCTCCCCTCTTATCGAGGTCCCGGGCTACACCTTC. The encoded protein is CASSSPLIEVPGYTF.

This clone was recorded at least ten times. Different DNA sequences within this sample yield the same CDR3. The chain has TRBV6-1 and TRBJ2-1; tentatively, D is TRBD1 (6 bases). This CDR3 is 12 amino acids long. V gave up 3 bases and J gave up 7 bases, with 7 bases separating them. Germline values: CDR1 MNHNS, CDR2 SASEGT. The CDR3: CASSERGNEQFF. In DNA, the CDR3 is TGTGCCAGCAGTGAGAGGGGGAATGAGCAGTTCTTC.

The chain joins TRBV9 to TRBJ1-1; D might be TRBD1 (5 bases). The V end lost 0 bases, the J end lost 8 bases, and 17 bases lay between the germline ends. Germline CDR1 reads SGDLS; CDR2 reads YYNGEE. There are 15 residues in the CDR3. CDR3 amino acids: CASSVVGGSAPEAFF. For the CDR3, the DNA is TGTGCCAGCAGCGTAGTCGGGGGAAGCGCCCCCGAAGCTTTCTTT.

The chain recombines TRBV7-6 with TRBJ2-5, with 7 positions matching TRBD2. V lost 4 bases and J lost 5; bases outside the gene matches: 4. This CDR3 has 13 residues. CDR1 and CDR2 from the germline V gene are SGHVS and FNYEAQ. Written as DNA, the CDR3 is TGTGCCAGCAGCTCAAGCGGGGCCGAGACCCAGTACTTC. This codes for CASSSSGAETQYF. The complete variable domain, with remaining parts taken from reference TRBV7-6 and TRBJ2-5, reads GAGVSQSPRYKVTKRGQDVALRCDPISGHVSLYWYRQALGQGPEFLTYFNYEAQQDKSGLPNDRFSAERPEGSISTLTIQRTEQRDSAMYRCASSSSGAETQYFGPGTRLLVL.

This clone was found a few times. This chain connects TRBV2 to TRBJ2-2; 10 bases line up with TRBD2. J gave up 5 bases and V 3 bases, and 3 bases lay outside the gene matches. From germline, CDR1 is SNHLY and CDR2 FYNNEI. The length of the CDR3 is 15 residues. CDR3 sequence reads: CASSDDSGGTGELFF. The CDR3 nucleotides read TGTGCCAGCAGTGATGATAGCGGGGGGACCGGGGAGCTGTTTTTT.

The V gene is TRBV6-1, the J gene TRBJ2-1; perhaps TRBD2 as D (7 bases). The V and J ends lost 8 bases and 4 bases respectively, with 9 bases between them. CDR1 and CDR2 from the germline V gene are MNHNS and SASEGT. This CDR3 is 12 amino acids long. The CDR3 DNA follows: TGTGCCAGCCGGGGGGCGTACAATGAGCAGTTCTTC. Translated: CASRGAYNEQFF.

The gene calls are TRBV9 and TRBJ1-3; D possibly corresponds to TRBD1 (6 bases). Germline values: CDR1 SGDLS, CDR2 YYNGEE. Trimming shortened V by 3 bases and J by 4 bases, and 11 bases separated the two germline ends. CDR3 length: 14 residues. As DNA, the CDR3 is TGTGCCAGCAGCGAGGATACAGGGGGAAACACCATATATTTT. Translation gives CASSEDTGGNTIYF.

The gene calls are TRBV28 and TRBJ1-3; 7 positions match TRBD1. Germline V CDR1 and CDR2: MDHEN, SYDVKM. The V gene end was trimmed by 1 base and the J gene end by 6 bases; junction bases not matched to a gene: 9. The CDR3 length is 16 residues. CDR3 DNA sequence: TGTGCCAGCAGTTTATCTTTTGGACAGGAGACAAACACCATATATTTT. As protein: CASSLSFGQETNTIYF. Full variable domain (missing parts from reference TRBV28 and TRBJ1-3): DVKVTQSSRYLVKRTGEKVFLECVQDMDHENMFWYRQDPGLGLRLIYFSYDVKMKEKGDIPEGYSVSREKKERFSLILESASTNQTSMYLCASSLSFGQETNTIYFGEGSWLTVV.

The chain combines TRBV5-6 with TRBJ2-1; possible D gene TRBD1, 6 bases. V was trimmed by 3 bases and J by 8 bases, leaving 18 bases between them. The CDR3 is 15 residues long. Germline CDR1 SGHDT, CDR2 YYEEEE. The CDR3 DNA reads as TGTGCCAGCAGCTCAACAGGGCTCTCGCCCGATGAGCAGTTCTTC. Its protein is CASSSTGLSPDEQFF.